Following are 11 T cell receptor beta chains from one sample sequenced in a study of shared clonotypes between healthy human individuals (TCRdb year 2020). The library was generated by the immunoSEQ multiplex PCR assay. TCRdb stores this immuneACCESS table with in-frame sequences only. Part of the clones is absent; in the studies checked, under half of the shortfall reflects unresolved V genes, and no reason is known for the rest. Recorded for this sample are about 460,000 clones; approximately 80% of them occurred a single time. The leading ten clones occupy more than 10% of the sample. The source material was PBMCs. The source of these receptors is a woman between 35 and 50 years old in good health. Some clones in this sample may be carry-over from other donors' samples.

The chain uses TRBV19 and TRBJ2-1, with D possibly TRBD1 on 5 matching bases. Trimming cost V 7 bases and J 2 bases, with 12 bases left between them. The CDR3 is 14 amino acids. Germline lookup yields CDR1 LNHDA and CDR2 SQIVND (reference sequence). DNA of the CDR3: TGTGCCAGTACGGGCAGGGAAACCTACAATGAGCAGTTCTTC. Protein: CASTGRETYNEQFF. The whole variable domain, remainder taken from reference TRBV19 and TRBJ2-1, is DGGITQSPKYLFRKEGQNVTLSCEQNLNHDAMYWYRQDPGQGLRLIYYSQIVNDFQKGDIAEGYSVSREKKESFPLTVTSAQKNPTAFYLCASTGRETYNEQFFGPGTRLTVL.

The chain joins TRBV9 to TRBJ2-6; TRBD2 matches 7 bases. V shed 3 bases, J shed 0 bases, and the junction held 15 bases outside the gene matches. This CDR3 region has 20 residues. Germline V gene data show CDR1 as SGDLS and CDR2 as YYNGEE. Here the CDR3 reads CASSGQLGGSPGSGANVLTF. The DNA of the CDR3 is TGTGCCAGCAGCGGCCAGCTGGGGGGGAGTCCCGGCTCTGGGGCCAACGTCCTGACTTTC. Using reference TRBV9 and TRBJ2-6 for the parts outside the CDR3, the full variable domain is DSGVTQTPKHLITATGQRVTLRCSPRSGDLSVYWYQQSLDQGLQFLIQYYNGEERAKGNILERFSAQQFPDLHSELNLSSLELGDSALYFCASSGQLGGSPGSGANVLTFGAGSRLTVL.

V gene TRBV29-1 combines with J gene TRBJ2-2; 7 bases match TRBD1. V lost 4 bases to trimming and J lost 9 bases; unmatched junction nucleotides: 11. This CDR3 region has 14 residues. Germline-derived CDR1 and CDR2 are SQVTM and ANQGSEA. The CDR3 region is CSVVLGQSVRELFF. The DNA of the CDR3 is TGCAGCGTTGTTCTGGGACAGAGTGTCCGGGAGCTGTTTTTT.

The table lists this clone with a few counts. V usage is TRBV28 and J usage is TRBJ1-1; 8 nucleotides line up with TRBD1. Trimming removed 6 bases from V and 5 bases from J; junction bases left unmatched: 14. The CDR3 contains 16 residues. Germline lookup yields CDR1 MDHEN and CDR2 SYDVKM. In DNA form, the CDR3 reads TGTGCCAGCAGAACTCAGGGGGCGCGGGAAAATACTGAAGCTTTCTTT. This sequence encodes CASRTQGARENTEAFF.

In DNA, the CDR3 is TGTGCCAGTAGTCTACAGGGTGCCCTCGGGACCCAGTACTTC. Amino acid sequence: CASSLQGALGTQYF. The V gene is TRBV19, the J gene TRBJ2-5, with D maybe TRBD1 (6 bases). This CDR3 contains 14 residues. The germline V gene has CDR1 LNHDA and CDR2 SQIVND (reference sequence). The V end was cut by 5 bases, the J end by 7 bases, with 17 bases between.

The chain recombines TRBV7-6 with TRBJ1-1; possibly TRBD1 for D (6 bases). V lost 3 bases and J lost 1, with 18 bases in between. Germline V gene lookup returns CDR1 SGHVS and CDR2 FNYEAQ. The CDR3 is 17 residues long. The CDR3 coding sequence is TGTGCCAGCAGCTTGGCTAGCCCGGGACACAAGAACACTGAAGCTTTCTTT. Its protein product is CASSLASPGHKNTEAFF.

The chain has TRBV6-5 and TRBJ1-4, with D possibly being TRBD1 (5 bases). Trimming took 0 bases from V and 6 from J, leaving 8 bases between them. This CDR3 contains 14 residues. Germline assignment: CDR1 MNHEY and CDR2 SVGAGI. The CDR3 region is CASSYSGADEKLFF. As DNA, the CDR3 is TGTGCCAGCAGTTACTCCGGGGCCGATGAAAAACTGTTTTTT.

As to this clone: One base separates it from a far larger clone, so it is likely a read error. V and J are TRBV6-6 and TRBJ1-3; D is perhaps TRBD1 (5 bases). The CDR3 is made up of 14 amino acids. The germline CDR1 and CDR2 sequences are MNHNY and SVGAGI (reference sequence). The DNA of the CDR3 is TGTGCCAGCAGGTCAGGGACGGACACCGGGGAGCTGCTTTTT. Translating it yields CASRSGTDTGELLF.

The chain recombines TRBV27 with TRBJ2-5; tentatively, D is TRBD1 (5 bases). The V end was cut by 6 bases, the J end by 1 base, with 18 bases between. From germline, CDR1 is MNHEY and CDR2 SMNVEV (reference sequence). The length of the CDR3 is 16 residues. DNA for the CDR3: TGTGCCAGCAGCCCAACCGGCAGGGAAGGCCAAGAGACCCAGTACTTC. This sequence encodes CASSPTGREGQETQYF.

V is TRBV9 and J is TRBJ2-7; D unclear. This CDR3 region has 15 residues. V was trimmed by 7 bases and J by 3 bases, leaving 20 bases between them. Germline loops: CDR1 SGDLS, CDR2 YYNGEE. Here the CDR3 reads CASAAGSGTDYEQYF. Here the CDR3 DNA reads TGTGCCAGCGCAGCCGGATCCGGTACGGACTACGAGCAGTACTTC.

The V and J genes are TRBV9 and TRBJ2-1; unclear D gene. V lost 4 bases to trimming and J lost 10 bases, with 18 bases between them. This CDR3 comprises 14 residues. The germline V gene encodes CDR1 SGDLS and CDR2 YYNGEE. The CDR3 DNA reads as TGTGCCAGCAGCCCCCCTTCGTCCCGAAGAGAGCAGTTCTTC. This gives the protein CASSPPSSRREQFF. Complete variable domain (other parts from reference TRBV9 and TRBJ2-1): DSGVTQTPKHLITATGQRVTLRCSPRSGDLSVYWYQQSLDQGLQFLIQYYNGEERAKGNILERFSAQQFPDLHSELNLSSLELGDSALYFCASSPPSSRREQFFGPGTRLTVL.